The 8 T cell receptor beta chains given below trace back to one sample, sequenced in a study of blood T cell repertoires in COVID-19 (dated by TCRdb to the early 2020s). Library preparation was by the immunoSEQ multiplex PCR assay. The table comes from immuneACCESS by way of TCRdb, which keeps in-frame sequences with V and J called. Part of the clones is missing from these tables; in studies checked, under half for an unresolved V gene and the rest for unknown reasons. This sample is represented by 95,000 to 150,000 clones; about 79% of them were singletons. The top ten constitute almost 4% of the sample. Sequenced sample: peripheral blood. The receptors were gathered from a woman at least 80 years old with acute or convalescent COVID-19.

This chain joins TRBV19 and TRBJ2-2; 8 bases map to TRBD2. The CDR3 totals 16 residues. Per germline, CDR1 LNHDA and CDR2 SQIVND (reference sequence). V lost 7 bases and J lost 5; bases outside the gene matches: 12. This CDR3 is CASIDGGGSGTGELFF. CDR3 DNA: TGTGCCAGTATCGACGGCGGGGGGTCTGGTACCGGGGAGCTGTTTTTT.

This chain connects TRBV7-3 to TRBJ2-7; 7 bases are shared with TRBD1. Trimming cost V 3 bases and J 4 bases; bases outside gene matches: 3. Per germline, CDR1 SGHTA and CDR2 FQGTGA. The CDR3 runs to 13 residues. The CDR3 reads CASSLLQGYEQYF. The CDR3 DNA follows: TGTGCCAGCAGCTTGTTACAGGGGTACGAGCAGTACTTC.

This clone has only a few counts. The chain employs TRBV5-1 and TRBJ1-1; a weak D match, TRBD1 (6 bases). Germline CDR1 is SGHRS and CDR2 is YFSETQ. V dropped 5 bases and J dropped 7 bases, with 18 bases sitting between them. The CDR3 is 14 amino acids. CDR3 sequence reads: CASRVEGGTGEAFF. The CDR3, as DNA: TGCGCCAGCAGGGTCGAAGGGGGAACAGGTGAAGCTTTCTTT. The variable domain in full, with the rest retrieved from reference TRBV5-1 and TRBJ1-1, is KAGVTQTPRYLIKTRGQQVTLSCSPISGHRSVSWYQQTPGQGLQFLFEYFSETQRNKGNFPGRFSGRQFSNSRSEMNVSTLELGDSALYLCASRVEGGTGEAFFGQGTRLTVV.

The chain links TRBV27 to TRBJ1-6, with 9 bases lining up with TRBD1. This CDR3 is built from 15 residues. Trimming removed 6 bases from V and 5 bases from J; junction bases left unmatched: 5. CDR1 and CDR2 (germline): MNHEY, SMNVEV (reference sequence). The CDR3 coding sequence is TGTGCCAGCAGACGGGGACAGGGCGATAATTCACCCCTCCACTTT. Protein sequence: CASRRGQGDNSPLHF.

The V gene is TRBV28, the J gene TRBJ1-2; TRBD1 might be the D (6 bases). This CDR3 is built from 16 residues. V was pared by 1 base and J by 1 base, with 13 bases between. Germline V gene data show CDR1 as MDHEN and CDR2 as SYDVKM. The CDR3 bases are TGTGCCAGCAGTTTATCGTATCAGGGGATTAACTATGGCTACACCTTC. This sequence encodes CASSLSYQGINYGYTF.

This clone was found a few times. The chain has TRBV9 and TRBJ1-2, with 9 nucleotides matching TRBD1. CDR3 length: 14 residues. Germline CDR1 reads SGDLS; CDR2 reads YYNGEE. The junction had 5 bases not matched to a gene; V was cut back by 0 bases and J by 8 bases. Here the CDR3 reads CASSVDRGLQGYTF. Written as DNA, the CDR3 is TGTGCCAGCAGCGTAGACAGGGGGCTCCAGGGCTACACCTTC. The variable domain in full, with the rest retrieved from reference TRBV9 and TRBJ1-2, is DSGVTQTPKHLITATGQRVTLRCSPRSGDLSVYWYQQSLDQGLQFLIQYYNGEERAKGNILERFSAQQFPDLHSELNLSSLELGDSALYFCASSVDRGLQGYTFGSGTRLTVV.

The J gene is TRBJ1-6, the V gene TRBV30, with D possibly TRBD1 on 5 matching bases. V was clipped by 4 bases and J by 8 bases, with 12 bases between them. There are 13 residues in the CDR3. The germline gives CDR1 GTSNPN, CDR2 SVGIG (reference sequence). CDR3 protein: CAWNRDFDSPLHF. The CDR3, as DNA: TGTGCCTGGAACCGGGACTTTGATTCACCCCTCCACTTT.

The gene calls are TRBV6-6 and TRBJ2-2; D not certain. The germline V and J ends were trimmed by 3 bases and 6 bases, with 14 bases remaining between them. This CDR3 spans 15 amino acids. The V gene's germline CDR1 is MNHNY and CDR2 SVGAGI (reference sequence). CDR3: CASSYGPITSGELFF. The CDR3 DNA reads TGTGCCAGCAGTTATGGGCCCATAACCTCCGGGGAGCTGTTTTTT.